The sequence of this T cell receptor (beta chain) was determined in a study of regulatory T cells in long-lasting Graves disease listed by TCRdb under 2021. A note on the overall study: Persistent Graves' disease was defined as persistently positive TSH receptor autoantibodies together with antithyroid drug treatment for over 5 years. Peripheral blood TCR sequencing and RNA sequencing compared persistent Graves' disease patients with newly diagnosed Graves' disease patients. Persistent Graves' disease patients in the clinical cohort had taken antithyroid drugs for 9.5 to 13 years on average. A total of around 35 samples underwent TCR sequencing: about 13 from persistent and some 20 from newly diagnosed Graves' disease patients. The study was conducted in China and was registered as a clinical trial.

The time point tag for this specimen amounts to: persistent/refractory GD, antithyroid drugs over 5 years with positive TRAb. RNA was extracted from PBMCs in TRIzol for both TCR sequencing and RNA sequencing. Graves' disease was diagnosed according to American Thyroid Association guidelines. Recruitment of patients was carried out at an endocrinology department in Xi'an, China. Each patient gave roughly 10 milliliters of peripheral blood, collected in an EDTA anticoagulant tube. Ficoll Paque Plus density gradient separation was used to isolate PBMCs, and no further T cell sorting was performed. RNA quality was checked with an Agilent 2100 Bioanalyzer and agarose gel, and concentration with a NanoDrop 2000. The receptor library was made with multiplex PCR. TCRdb records Illumina HiSeq 4000 as the sequencer. TCR beta libraries were built with iRepertoire HTBI primers and Arm-PCR amplification of CDR3 regions. Before sequencing, the PCR products underwent gel purification. Per the authors' processing: Across samples, around 62 TRBV and 14 TRBJ segments were identified and used for gene usage analysis of CDR3 amino acid clonotypes. Filtered high-quality paired reads were merged into contigs using COPE and FqMerger. BLAST was used to align contigs to IMGT TRBV, TRBD and TRBJ reference genes, with CDR3 defined following IMGT. Any clonotype with a frequency above 0.1% was counted as a highly expanded clone. Shannon entropy served as the measure of repertoire diversity, while the Gini coefficient captured V-J evenness. Public clonotypes were defined as clonotypes shared by more than one individual. TCRdb reprocessed the public reads (quality trimming at Q25 with fastp, clone calling with MiXCR) and kept in-frame beta chains. All rows with the same CDR3 protein become a single entry with the most common DNA and genes. TCRdb, rather than the study authors, made the V and J calls. The sample includes roughly 430,000 distinct CDR3 sequences, with under 25% observed a single time. Of the sample, more than 13% falls within the top ten clones.

What the study reported, not specific to this receptor: Lower TCR Shannon entropy and fewer highly expanded clones were observed in persistent Graves' disease patients than in newly diagnosed patients, which suggested clonal expansion. Persistent patients shared more public clonotypes among themselves (around 2,500) than newly diagnosed patients did (about 1,000). Only peripheral blood was studied, because thyroid tissue, the primary lesion, was inaccessible. Sequencing and analysis were limited to the TCR beta chain. The authors noted that the small sample size was a limitation that may lower accuracy. Persistent disease showed preferential use of TRBV28, TRBJ1-2 and TRBJ2-5, whereas newly diagnosed disease favored TRBV20-1 and TRBJ2-1.

About this clonotype: Its antigen target is currently unknown. Mismatch with germline at one junction end may stem from a read error.

The germline V gene supplies CDR1 WSHSY and CDR2 SAAADI. The CDR3 covers 13 residues, taking in both the cysteine and the phenylalanine. Kept here is only the CDR3 DNA, which spans 39 bases and is read in frame from base 1. The receptor was isolated from a female donor with Graves disease. The rearrangement joined TRBV10-2 to TRBJ2-7, and TRBD1 aligns with 7 junction nucleotides. The sequencing used peripheral blood mononuclear cells (PBMCs), collected when the disease was refractory, from a patient treated with antithyroid drugs. The CDR3 sequence is CAGRGTATYEQYF. The nucleotides read TGCGCCGGCAGAGGGACAGCGACCTACGAGCAGTACTTC.